Below, one T cell receptor (beta chain) is given with its context. CDR1 and CDR2 (germline): SGHRS, YFSETQ. J was trimmed by 14 bases and V by 4 bases; bases with no gene match: 12. This CDR3 contains 15 residues. The repertoire was sequenced with immunoSEQ multiplex PCR; TCRdb's copy has only in-frame clones and lacks some. The sample lists 30,000 to 35,000 clones; approximately 93% were seen once. The record originates from a study of control samples from healthy donors and cancer patients. The sample was blood. The TCR was taken from a man in his sixties in good health. V is TRBV5-1 and J is TRBJ1-6, with TRBD1 identical over 10 bases. The chain's CDR3 is CASSRPGTGEEALHF. Written as DNA, the CDR3 is TGCGCCAGCAGCCGTCCCGGGACAGGGGAGGAGGCCCTCCACTTT.